This passage covers 10 T cell receptor beta chains from one sample sequenced in a study of blood T cell repertoires in COVID-19 (TCRdb year 2020). Library preparation was by the immunoSEQ multiplex PCR assay. In its TCRdb copy, this immuneACCESS table keeps in-frame sequences only and misses some clones. Where compared with another copy, unresolved V genes explain less than half of these, and the others have no known cause. This sample is represented by over 250,000 clones; roughly 87% of them were singletons. The ten largest clones capture 0.8% of the sample. The sequenced sample was peripheral blood. The receptors shown here come from a woman aged 30 to 39 with acute or convalescent COVID-19.

The rearrangement links TRBV20-1 to TRBJ2-5, with D uncertain. V lost 3 bases and J lost 4, with 6 bases in between. CDR1 DFQATT and CDR2 SNEGSKA come from the germline V gene (reference sequence). The CDR3 totals 11 residues. CDR3 coding DNA: TGCAGTGCTAGGGGCTTAGAGACCCAGTACTTC. Translated: CSARGLETQYF.

This clone has just a few counts. V is TRBV24-1 and J is TRBJ2-5; TRBD1 matches at 9 bases. J was trimmed by 5 bases and V by 6 bases; bases with no gene match: 9. Germline CDR1 KGHDR, CDR2 SFDVKD. This CDR3 has 15 residues. This CDR3 is CATSLGTGTGETQYF. In nucleotides, the CDR3 is TGTGCCACCAGTCTCGGGACAGGGACGGGGGAGACCCAGTACTTC.

The chain carries TRBV6-5 and TRBJ1-5; no definite D call. V was pared by 6 bases and J by 0 bases, with 9 bases between. Germline V gene lookup returns CDR1 MNHEY and CDR2 SVGAGI. The CDR3 extends over 14 amino acids. In DNA form, the CDR3 reads TGTGCCAGCAGCCGTCTAAATAGCAATCAGCCCCAGCATTTT. This encodes CASSRLNSNQPQHF.

As DNA, the CDR3 is TGTGCCAGCAGTTTCCTAGCGGGAGGGCACACAGATACGCAGTATTTT. Amino acids: CASSFLAGGHTDTQYF. V and J are TRBV27 and TRBJ2-3, with TRBD2 matching 12 bases. Looked up from germline, CDR1 is MNHEY and CDR2 is SMNVEV (reference sequence). V shed 3 bases and J 2 bases; nucleotides not matched to a gene: 3. This CDR3 region has 16 residues.

The chain is built from TRBV21-1 and TRBJ2-1; the DNA was not used to check the table's D call, TRBD1. TRBV21-1 is a known pseudogene. This CDR3 comprises 12 residues. For the CDR3, the DNA is TGTGCCAGCAGCCTCCGACAGGGGACAACGTTCTTC. Amino acids: CASSLRQGTTFF.

The chain uses TRBV6-6 and TRBJ2-7, with a tentative D call TRBD1 (6 bases). CDR3 length: 16 residues. Deletions cut 4 bases from V and 0 bases from J, with 16 bases between. The germline gives CDR1 MNHNY, CDR2 SVGAGI (reference sequence). Here the CDR3 reads CASSFPGTLSSYEQYF. The CDR3 DNA reads TGTGCCAGCAGTTTCCCCGGGACACTGAGCTCCTACGAGCAGTACTTC.

This chain links TRBV5-6 with TRBJ2-5; 7 nucleotides agree with TRBD2. The CDR3 spans 16 residues. CDR1 SGHDT and CDR2 YYEEEE come from the germline V gene. With V trimmed by 1 base and J by 5 bases, 11 bases remained unmatched. CDR3 amino acids: CASSLRGGPGFETQYF. CDR3 coding DNA: TGTGCCAGCAGCTTGCGGGGAGGGCCTGGATTTGAGACCCAGTACTTC.

The rearrangement joins TRBV6-5 to TRBJ2-7; D call uncertain. Germline V gives CDR1 MNHEY, CDR2 SVGAGI. The CDR3 is made up of 16 amino acids. V lost 2 bases and J lost 0, with 14 bases in between. The CDR3 DNA is TGTGCCAGCAGTTACCGCGAGGCCCGGAGCTCCTACGAGCAGTACTTC. As protein: CASSYREARSSYEQYF.

The chain recombines TRBV12-3 or TRBV12-4 with TRBJ1-3, with a weak D call TRBD1 (6 bases). The CDR3 has 12 amino acids. Between the trimmed V and J ends, which lost 6 bases and 8 bases, there was a span of 11 bases. Here the CDR3 reads CASRGGAHTIYF. In nucleotides, the CDR3 is TGTGCCAGCAGGGGGGGGGCGCACACCATATATTTT.

V is TRBV6-1 and J is TRBJ2-1, with TRBD1 matching over 9 bases. The V and J ends lost 2 bases and 9 bases, in that order; junction bases with no gene match: 11. Germline V gene sequence: CDR1 MNHNS, CDR2 SASEGT. There are 16 residues in the CDR3. The CDR3 bases are TGTGCCAGCAGTGAACTTCCTCCACAGGGGGCGCCTGAGCAGTTCTTC. Translated: CASSELPPQGAPEQFF.